This TCR beta chain emerged from a study of cytomegalovirus exposure and HLA in healthy donors. Study overall: The use of the same platform for the 120 validation repertoires and the roughly 680 first-cohort repertoires was reported by a later analysis. General study points: Specificity of a few CMV-associated chains for CMV antigens was verified in vitro. TCR sequences were mostly rare, though some public TCRs occurred in many donors. Altogether, 170 or so TCR beta chains were recorded as cytomegalovirus-associated.

Profiling relied on immunoSEQ multiplex PCR, and the TCRdb table lists in-frame clones only, not all of them. Of fewer than 150,000 clones listed, about 90% are singletons. On this clone itself: Its matching antigen is unknown.

Trimming at V came to 5 bases and at J to 3 bases, leaving 2 bases not matched to a gene. The CDR3 has 15 residues. Germline V CDR1 and CDR2: MNHNY, SVGAGI (reference sequence). The sequence was obtained from a woman aged 18-30 years in good health and CMV-seropositive. The rearrangement links TRBV6-6 to TRBJ2-3; 13 nucleotides agree with TRBD2. Sample: PBMCs. The CDR3 DNA follows: TGTGCCAGCAGTGGACTAGCGGGGGAAACAGATACGCAGTATTTT. The encoded protein is CASSGLAGETDTQYF.